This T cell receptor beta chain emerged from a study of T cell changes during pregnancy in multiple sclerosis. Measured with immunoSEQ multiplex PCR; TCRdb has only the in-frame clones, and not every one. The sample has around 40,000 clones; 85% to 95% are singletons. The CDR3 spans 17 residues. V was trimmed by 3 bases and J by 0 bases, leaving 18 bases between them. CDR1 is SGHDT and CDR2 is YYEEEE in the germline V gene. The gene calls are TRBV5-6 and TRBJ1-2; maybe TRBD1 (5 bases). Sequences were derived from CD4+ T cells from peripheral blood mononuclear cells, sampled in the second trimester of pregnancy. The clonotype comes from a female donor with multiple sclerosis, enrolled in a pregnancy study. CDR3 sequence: CASSWRQLPNTNYGYTF. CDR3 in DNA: TGTGCCAGCAGCTGGAGACAGCTACCGAACACTAACTATGGCTACACCTTC.